This T cell receptor beta chain was retrieved from a study of tumor-infiltrating lymphocytes in primary liver carcinoma. Study summary: Resection treated the patients' primary liver carcinoma.

CDR1 SGHAT and CDR2 FQNNGV come from the germline V gene. This CDR3 is 17 amino acids long. Unsorted whole blood supplied the RNA, and germline DNA was extracted too. This clonotype has just one count. Without the conserved terminal phenylalanine or tryptophan, this CDR3 likely stems from a read error. Researchers generated TCR beta cDNA from about 530 ng of total RNA, relying on a constant-region primer. Slightly modified ARM-PCR, run as three nested multiplex PCR rounds, produced the TCR beta libraries. Rounds one and two of PCR, each of roughly 10 cycles, were primed with TRBV1-TRBV30 forward primers and a C-beta reverse primer. TCRdb ran MiXCR on the multiplex PCR reads and lists one entry per CDR3 protein. The data show about 300,000 distinct CDR3 sequences, about 62% seen once.

J is TRBJ2-1 and V is TRBV11-2, with 9 bases that match TRBD2. The sample was peripheral blood. This clonotype was sampled from a man aged 35-49 years with primary liver carcinoma and hepatitis B virus infection. The CDR3 nucleotides are TGTGCCAGGAGCTCCGGGCTAGCGGGAATCTCCTATAATGAGCAGTTCTGC. It yields the protein CARSSGLAGISYNEQFC.